This is a list of T cell receptor beta chains from one sample in a study of vaccination and CD4 T cells after COVID-19. These receptors are not linked to any known antigen. TCRdb analysed the PCR reads with MiXCR anew, one entry per CDR3 protein. There are 9,500 to 13,000 distinct CDR3 sequences in the sample; under 80% occur only once, and roughly 17% lies in the top ten. What was sequenced was CD4+ T cells from blood, cultured in vitro. Every receptor here comes from a human donor who had recovered from COVID-19. The CDR3 runs from the conserved cysteine through the conserved F or W. The order of the fields is V gene, J gene, D gene, clone size, CDR3 protein, CDR3 DNA. D genes are given only for firm matches. A row's size may be missing; if present it is once, few, many or a size class.

TRBV12-3/TRBV12-4	TRBJ1-2	.	.	CASSFYSGDYGYTF	TGTGCCAGCAGTTTTTATTCCGGCGACTATGGCTACACCTTC
TRBV7-9	TRBJ2-7	TRBD2	.	CASSPSGTSGLSYEQYF	TGTGCCAGCAGCCCCTCGGGGACTAGCGGGCTCTCCTACGAGCAGTACTTC
TRBV5-4	TRBJ2-7	TRBD1	.	CASRRQGGLGEQYF	TGTGCCAGCAGACGACAGGGGGGCTTAGGAGAGCAGTACTTC
TRBV10-1	TRBJ2-3	.	medium-sized	CASSVTRDPFTDTQYF	TGCGCCAGCAGTGTTACCAGGGACCCCTTCACAGATACGCAGTATTTT
TRBV7-2	TRBJ2-7	.	.	CASSFPSYEQYF	TGTGCCAGCAGCTTCCCCAGTTACGAGCAGTACTTC
TRBV19	TRBJ2-3	.	few	CASSIGGGTDTQYF	TGTGCCAGTAGTATAGGGGGCGGGACAGATACGCAGTATTTT
TRBV23-1	TRBJ1-4	.	.	CASSFGTRNEKLFF	TGCGCCAGCAGTTTTGGGACACGGAATGAAAAACTGTTTTTT
TRBV5-1	TRBJ2-7	.	.	CASSFDRYEQYF	TGCGCCAGCAGCTTCGACAGATACGAGCAGTACTTC
TRBV20-1	TRBJ1-1	TRBD1	.	CSAQDPTGMNTEAFF	TGCAGTGCTCAGGATCCGACAGGGATGAACACTGAAGCTTTCTTT
TRBV6-2/TRBV6-3	TRBJ2-3	TRBD2	.	CASSWRSRAGVEDTQYF	TGTGCCAGCAGTTGGCGTTCTCGAGCGGGAGTGGAAGATACGCAGTATTTT
TRBV10-3	TRBJ1-1	.	.	CAISESRRGTEAFF	TGTGCCATCAGTGAGTCCAGAAGAGGCACTGAAGCTTTCTTT
TRBV6-2/TRBV6-3	TRBJ2-3	.	.	CASSYRGGGSTDTQYF	TGTGCCAGCAGTTATAGAGGCGGCGGGTCCACAGATACGCAGTATTTT
TRBV9	TRBJ1-2	.	.	CASSPEGLYGYTF	TGTGCCAGCAGCCCTGAGGGTCTGTATGGCTACACCTTC